This TCR beta chain was obtained from a study of blood T cell repertoires in COVID-19. Produced via immunoSEQ multiplex PCR; TCRdb's table is partial and in-frame only. The sample carries around 200,000 clones, under 90% recorded once. The CDR3 covers 19 residues. Germline V gene sequence: CDR1 SGHTA, CDR2 FQGTGA. V was cut by 0 bases and J by 1 base, with 19 bases left in between. V and J are TRBV7-3 and TRBJ2-1, with D perhaps matching TRBD2 (6 bases). The TCR comes from a person aged 70 to 85 with COVID-19, enrolled during active disease. The sample was peripheral blood. This chain's CDR3 is CASSLTVGDFRASYNEQFF. The CDR3 DNA reads as TGTGCCAGCAGCTTAACAGTTGGGGACTTTAGGGCTTCCTACAATGAGCAGTTCTTC.